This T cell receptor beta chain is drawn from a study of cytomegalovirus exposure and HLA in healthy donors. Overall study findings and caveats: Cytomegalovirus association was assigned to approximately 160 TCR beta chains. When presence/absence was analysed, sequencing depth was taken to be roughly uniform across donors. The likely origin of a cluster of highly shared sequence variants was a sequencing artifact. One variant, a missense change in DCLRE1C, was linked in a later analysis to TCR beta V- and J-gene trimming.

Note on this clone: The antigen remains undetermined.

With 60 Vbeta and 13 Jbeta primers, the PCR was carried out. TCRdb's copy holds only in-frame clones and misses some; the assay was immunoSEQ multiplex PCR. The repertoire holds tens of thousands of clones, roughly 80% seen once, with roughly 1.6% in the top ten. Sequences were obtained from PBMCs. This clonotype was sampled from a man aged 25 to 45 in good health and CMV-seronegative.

The CDR3: CASSQDLEGTYGYTF. Here the CDR3 DNA reads TGCGCCAGCAGCCAAGATCTTGAGGGTACCTATGGCTACACCTTC. The V call is TRBV4-1, the J call TRBJ1-2; no clear D. Per germline, CDR1 MGHRA and CDR2 YSYEKL. Trimming took 0 bases from V and 4 from J, leaving 12 bases between them. The length of the CDR3 is 15 residues.